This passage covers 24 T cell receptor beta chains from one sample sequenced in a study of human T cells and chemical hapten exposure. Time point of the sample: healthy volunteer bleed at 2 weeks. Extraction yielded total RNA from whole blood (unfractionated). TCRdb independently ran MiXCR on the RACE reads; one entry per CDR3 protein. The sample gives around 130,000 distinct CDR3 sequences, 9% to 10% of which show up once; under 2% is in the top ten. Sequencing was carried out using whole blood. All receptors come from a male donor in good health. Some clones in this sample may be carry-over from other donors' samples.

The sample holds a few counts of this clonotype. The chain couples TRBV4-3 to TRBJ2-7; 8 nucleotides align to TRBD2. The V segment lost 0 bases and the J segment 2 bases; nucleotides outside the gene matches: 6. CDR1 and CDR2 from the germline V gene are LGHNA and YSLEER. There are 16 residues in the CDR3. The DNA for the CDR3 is TGCGCCAGCAGCCAAGATCGGGGGGGGCGGACCTACGAGCAGTACTTC. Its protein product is CASSQDRGGRTYEQYF.

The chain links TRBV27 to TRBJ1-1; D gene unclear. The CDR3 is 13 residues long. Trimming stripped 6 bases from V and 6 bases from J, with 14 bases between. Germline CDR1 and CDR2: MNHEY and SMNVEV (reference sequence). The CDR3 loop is CASSLTKGPEAFF. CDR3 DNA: TGTGCCAGCAGCCTCACTAAAGGGCCTGAAGCTTTCTTT.

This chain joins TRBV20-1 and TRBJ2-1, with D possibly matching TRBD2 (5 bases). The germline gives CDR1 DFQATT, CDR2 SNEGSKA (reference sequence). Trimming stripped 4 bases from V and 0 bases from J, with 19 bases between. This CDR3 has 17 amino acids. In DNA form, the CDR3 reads TGCAGTGCTACGAGGGTGATCGTTGGTATCTCCTACAATGAGCAGTTCTTC. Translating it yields CSATRVIVGISYNEQFF.

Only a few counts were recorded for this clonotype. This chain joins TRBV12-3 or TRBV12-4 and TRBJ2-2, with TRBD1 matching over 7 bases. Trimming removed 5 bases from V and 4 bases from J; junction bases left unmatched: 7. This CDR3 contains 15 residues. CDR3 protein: CASSVGGAGTGELFF. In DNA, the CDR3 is TGTGCCAGCAGTGTAGGGGGCGCGGGCACCGGGGAGCTGTTTTTT.

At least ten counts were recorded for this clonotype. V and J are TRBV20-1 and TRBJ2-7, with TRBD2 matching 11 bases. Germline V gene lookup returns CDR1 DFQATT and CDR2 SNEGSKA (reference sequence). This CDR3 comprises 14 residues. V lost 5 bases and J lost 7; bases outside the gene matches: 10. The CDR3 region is CSAPIAGGPGEQYF. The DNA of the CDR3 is TGCAGTGCTCCTATAGCGGGAGGGCCGGGTGAGCAGTACTTC.

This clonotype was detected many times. CDR3 region: CASSDRDRETQYF. CDR3 coding DNA: TGTGCCAGCAGTGACCGGGACCGGGAGACCCAGTACTTC. V gene TRBV28 combines with J gene TRBJ2-5, with D possibly called TRBD1 or TRBD2 (5 bases each). Trimming removed 5 bases from V and 5 bases from J, with 12 bases in between. The CDR3 is 13 amino acids. Germline V lookup: CDR1 MDHEN, CDR2 SYDVKM.

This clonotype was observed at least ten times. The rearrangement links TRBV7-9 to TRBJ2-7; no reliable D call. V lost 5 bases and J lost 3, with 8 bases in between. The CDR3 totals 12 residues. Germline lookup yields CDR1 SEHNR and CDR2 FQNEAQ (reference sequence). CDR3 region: CASSPGLYEQYF. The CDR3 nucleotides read TGTGCCAGCAGCCCCGGGCTCTACGAGCAGTACTTC. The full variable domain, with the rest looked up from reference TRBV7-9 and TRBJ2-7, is DTGVSQNPRHKITKRGQNVTFRCDPISEHNRLYWYRQTLGQGPEFLTYFQNEAQLEKSRLLSDRFSAERPKGSFSTLEIQRTEQGDSAMYLCASSPGLYEQYFGPGTRLTVT.

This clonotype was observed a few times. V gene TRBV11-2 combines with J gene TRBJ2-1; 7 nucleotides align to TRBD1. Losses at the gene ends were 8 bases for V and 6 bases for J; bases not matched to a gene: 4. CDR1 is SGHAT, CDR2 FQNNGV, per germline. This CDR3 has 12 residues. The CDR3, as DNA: TGTGCCAGCGTACAGGGGTCCAATGAGCAGTTCTTC. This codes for CASVQGSNEQFF.

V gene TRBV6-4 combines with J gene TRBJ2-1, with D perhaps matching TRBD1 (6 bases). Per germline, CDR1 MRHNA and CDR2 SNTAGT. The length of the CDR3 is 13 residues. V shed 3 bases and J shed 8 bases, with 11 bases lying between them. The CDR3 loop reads CASSEGDNHEQFF. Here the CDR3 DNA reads TGTGCCAGCAGTGAAGGGGACAATCATGAGCAGTTCTTC.

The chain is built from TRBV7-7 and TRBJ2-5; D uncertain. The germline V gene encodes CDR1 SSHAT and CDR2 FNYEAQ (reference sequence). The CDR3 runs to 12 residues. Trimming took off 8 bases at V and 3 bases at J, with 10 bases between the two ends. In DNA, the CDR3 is TGTGCCAGCGGTTCGGCCGAAGAGACCCAGTACTTC. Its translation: CASGSAEETQYF.

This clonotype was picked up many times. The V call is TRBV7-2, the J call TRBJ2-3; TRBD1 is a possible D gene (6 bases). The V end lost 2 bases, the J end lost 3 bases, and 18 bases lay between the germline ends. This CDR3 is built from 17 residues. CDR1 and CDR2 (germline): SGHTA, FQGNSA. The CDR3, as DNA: TGTGCCAGCAGCTTATTCACCGGGACATCAAATACAGATACGCAGTATTTT. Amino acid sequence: CASSLFTGTSNTDTQYF.

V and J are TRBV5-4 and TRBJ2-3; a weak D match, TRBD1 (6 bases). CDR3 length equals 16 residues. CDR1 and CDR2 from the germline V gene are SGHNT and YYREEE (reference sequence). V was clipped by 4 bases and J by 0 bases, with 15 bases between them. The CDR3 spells CASSLINRDSTDTQYF. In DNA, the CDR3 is TGTGCCAGCAGCCTTATCAACAGGGACAGCACAGATACGCAGTATTTT. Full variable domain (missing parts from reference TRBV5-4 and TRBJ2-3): ETGVTQSPTHLIKTRGQQVTLRCSSQSGHNTVSWYQQALGQGPQFIFQYYREEENGRGNFPPRFSGLQFPNYSSELNVNALELDDSALYLCASSLINRDSTDTQYFGPGTRLTVL.

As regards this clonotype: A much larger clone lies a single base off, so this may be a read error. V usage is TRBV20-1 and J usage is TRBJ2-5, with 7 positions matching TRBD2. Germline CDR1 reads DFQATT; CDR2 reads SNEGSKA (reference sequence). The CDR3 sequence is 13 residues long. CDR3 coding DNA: TGCAGAGCTAGATCGGGGACTATGGAGACCCAGTACTTC. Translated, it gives CRARSGTMETQYF.

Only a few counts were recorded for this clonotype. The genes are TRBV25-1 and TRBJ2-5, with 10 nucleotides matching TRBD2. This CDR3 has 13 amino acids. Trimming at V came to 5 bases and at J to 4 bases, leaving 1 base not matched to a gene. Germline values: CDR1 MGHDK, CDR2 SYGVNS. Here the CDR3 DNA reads TGTGCCAGCAGTCTAGCGGGAGCAGAGACCCAGTACTTC. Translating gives CASSLAGAETQYF.

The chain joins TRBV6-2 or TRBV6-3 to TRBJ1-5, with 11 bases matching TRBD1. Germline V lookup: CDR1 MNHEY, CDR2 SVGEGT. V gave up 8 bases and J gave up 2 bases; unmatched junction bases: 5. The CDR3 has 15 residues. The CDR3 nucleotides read TGTGCCAGCGGCCAGGACAGGGGGCGCAATCAGCCCCAGCATTTT. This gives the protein CASGQDRGRNQPQHF.

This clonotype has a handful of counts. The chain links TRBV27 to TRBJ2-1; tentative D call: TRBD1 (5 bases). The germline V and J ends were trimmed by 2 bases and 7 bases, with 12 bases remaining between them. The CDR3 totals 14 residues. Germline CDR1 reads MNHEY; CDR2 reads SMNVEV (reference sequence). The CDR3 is CASSLSPQGNEQFF. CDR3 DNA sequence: TGTGCCAGCAGTTTAAGCCCGCAGGGAAATGAGCAGTTCTTC.

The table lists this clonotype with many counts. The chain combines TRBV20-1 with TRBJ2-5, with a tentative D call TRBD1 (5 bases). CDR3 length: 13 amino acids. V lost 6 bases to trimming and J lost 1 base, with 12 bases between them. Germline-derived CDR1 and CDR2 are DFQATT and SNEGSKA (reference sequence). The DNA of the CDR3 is TGCAGTGCGTCGACAGACCCCCAAGAGACCCAGTACTTC. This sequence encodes CSASTDPQETQYF.

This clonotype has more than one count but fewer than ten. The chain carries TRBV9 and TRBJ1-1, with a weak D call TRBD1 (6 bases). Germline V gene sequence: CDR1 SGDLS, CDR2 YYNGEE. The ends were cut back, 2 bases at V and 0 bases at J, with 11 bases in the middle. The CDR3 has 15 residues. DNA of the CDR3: TGTGCCAGCAGCGTGAGGACAGTTATGAACACTGAAGCTTTCTTT. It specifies CASSVRTVMNTEAFF.

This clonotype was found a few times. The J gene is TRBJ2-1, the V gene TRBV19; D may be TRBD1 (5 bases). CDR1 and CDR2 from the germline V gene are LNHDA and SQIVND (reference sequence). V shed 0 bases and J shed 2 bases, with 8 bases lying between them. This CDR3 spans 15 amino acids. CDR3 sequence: CASSIEGAPYNEQFF. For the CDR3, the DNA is TGTGCCAGTAGTATAGAAGGGGCGCCCTACAATGAGCAGTTCTTC. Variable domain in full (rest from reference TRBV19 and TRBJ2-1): DGGITQSPKYLFRKEGQNVTLSCEQNLNHDAMYWYRQDPGQGLRLIYYSQIVNDFQKGDIAEGYSVSREKKESFPLTVTSAQKNPTAFYLCASSIEGAPYNEQFFGPGTRLTVL.

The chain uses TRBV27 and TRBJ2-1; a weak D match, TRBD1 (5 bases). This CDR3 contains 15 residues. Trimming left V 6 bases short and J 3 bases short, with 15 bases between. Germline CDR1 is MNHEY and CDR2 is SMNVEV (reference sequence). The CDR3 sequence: CASSHKNTGYNEQFF. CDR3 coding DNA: TGTGCCAGCAGCCACAAAAATACAGGCTACAATGAGCAGTTCTTC.

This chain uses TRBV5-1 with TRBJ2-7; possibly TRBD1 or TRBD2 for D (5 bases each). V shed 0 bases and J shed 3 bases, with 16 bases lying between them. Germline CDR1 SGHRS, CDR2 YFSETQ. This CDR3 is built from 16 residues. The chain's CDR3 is CASSLGDGLLSYEQYF. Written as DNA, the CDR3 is TGCGCCAGCAGCTTGGGGGACGGACTCTTAAGCTACGAGCAGTACTTC.

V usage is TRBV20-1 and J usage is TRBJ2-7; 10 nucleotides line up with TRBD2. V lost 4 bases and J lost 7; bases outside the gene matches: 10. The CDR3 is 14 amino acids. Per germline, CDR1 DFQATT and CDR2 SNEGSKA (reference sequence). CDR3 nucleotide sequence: TGCAGTGCTAAGGGTGTAGCGGGAGGTGGGGAGCAGTACTTC. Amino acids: CSAKGVAGGGEQYF.

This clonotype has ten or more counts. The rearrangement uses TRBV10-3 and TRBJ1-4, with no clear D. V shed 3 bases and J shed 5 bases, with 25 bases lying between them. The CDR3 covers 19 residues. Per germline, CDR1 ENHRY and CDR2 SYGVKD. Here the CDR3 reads CAISDSVTSTGKENEKLFF. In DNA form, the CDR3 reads TGTGCCATCAGTGATTCCGTGACAAGCACGGGGAAAGAGAATGAAAAACTGTTTTTT.

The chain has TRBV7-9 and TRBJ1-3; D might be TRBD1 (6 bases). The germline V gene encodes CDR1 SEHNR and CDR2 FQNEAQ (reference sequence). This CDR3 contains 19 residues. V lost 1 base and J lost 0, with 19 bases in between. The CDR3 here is CASSLVGGLGGNSGNTIYF. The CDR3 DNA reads TGTGCCAGCAGCTTAGTAGGGGGGTTGGGCGGCAACTCTGGAAACACCATATATTTT.